This TCR beta chain derives from a study of blood T cells in healthy people across ages (dated by TCRdb to the mid-2010s). Regarding the complete study: In model experiments, template switching captured about one uniquely barcoded TCR beta cDNA molecule for every two T cells. Using deep sequencing normalized with unique cDNA molecular identifiers, the study measured how TCR beta repertoire diversity changes with age. The donors were split into four age groups: young (average around 16 years), middle-aged (39), aged (over 55) and long-lived (under 90). For two donors (one aged 18 to 30 and one aged 80 or older), the study analyzed two additional independent replicas of 1 million unique cDNA reads from the same blood draw. General study outcomes and caveats: Estimates of total diversity based on one million sequenced T cells were regarded as lower bounds and as underestimates. The CMV infection status of donors was not known, potentially confounding age-related changes in expanded clonotypes. Observed TCR beta diversity per million T cells fell roughly linearly with age, and a significant reduction was already apparent by age around 39. Observed TCR beta diversity correlated strongly with the percentage of naive T cells measured by flow cytometry. The long-lived group showed more naive CD4+ T cells, fewer expanded clones and increased TCR diversity than the aged group, suggesting age selection. Since profiling was done on bulk unsorted PBMCs, naive and antigen-experienced compartments could not be conclusively compared.

The approximately 39 donors, aged roughly 6 to 95 years, were systemically healthy Caucasian individuals from Russia. Each donor gave around 9.9 milliliters of peripheral blood, collected into EDTA-treated Vacutainer tubes. Ficoll-Paque density-gradient centrifugation was used to isolate PBMCs, with at least 6 million obtained per sample. Total RNA, at least 5.5 micrograms per sample, was extracted from PBMCs with Trizol reagent. For every donor, an aliquot of PBMCs went through flow cytometry to measure the percentages of naive CD45RAhigh/CD27high T cells. Library construction relied on 5' RACE. For sequencing, an Illumina HiSeq 2500 was employed. A second roughly 7 to 11 cycle PCR used a sample-barcoded 5' primer and a J-beta primer mix. A template-switch 5' adaptor carrying 12 random nucleotides introduced a unique molecular identifier onto each TCR beta cDNA molecule. At least 2.5 million CDR3-containing paired-end reads were obtained from each sample. First-strand cDNA was synthesized from all RNA with the Mint cDNA synthesis kit, primed by a TRBC-specific oligonucleotide. All cDNA was treated with uracil-DNA glycosylase and then went through a first 18-cycle PCR with the universal primers M1SS and BC2_uni_R. The paper's data handling went like this. Each sample was normalized by randomly selecting 1 million high-quality reads, each carrying a distinct molecular identifier. Reads sharing molecular identifiers were discarded rather than binned into consensus sequences. MiTCR, set to a Q25 quality threshold and the strictest error-elimination algorithm, was used for CDR3 identification, clonotype clustering and error correction. A nonparametric unseen species model with Euler transformation was used to estimate lower-bound total TCR beta diversity. TCRdb reanalyzed the raw reads on its own, using fastp at Q25 for trimming and MiXCR for clone calling, and kept in-frame beta chains. Rows merge per CDR3 protein into single entries with the most common DNA and genes. The V and J calls follow TCRdb's processing rather than the paper's. This sample comprises roughly 800,000 distinct CDR3 sequences, roughly 25% of them detected only once. Together, the top ten hold under 4% of the sample.

Including cysteine and phenylalanine, the CDR3 has 15 amino acids. The read is trimmed to its CDR3 DNA, 45 bases read in frame from base 1. CDR1 is given as DFQATT and CDR2 as SNEGSKA, both from the germline V gene (reference sequence). This clonotype was found a few times. Its antigen remains unidentified. Per-nucleotide qualities are absent, and no much larger clonotype sits a single base away. The same sample was also studied in work on T cells of mothers and their children. According to the second study: The donors were nine systemically healthy Caucasian individuals, made up of three mothers and their six children. cDNA synthesis used all of the extracted RNA, with roughly 1.5 ug of RNA in each 15 ul reaction. In the second PCR, the M1S primer introduced both the sample barcodes and 2-4 random nucleotides. More than 9 million TCR beta CDR3 reads were obtained from each mother, and 2.5 million to 3.5 million reads were obtained from each child. Thymic selection similarly shapes TCR recombination output in related and unrelated pairs, with minor effect from inherited differences. Related mother-child pairs always showed normalized repertoire overlap that was slightly higher than in unrelated mother-child pairs, though the difference was never significant. No persistent microchimeric T cell clones were detected, at a sensitivity of 90 to 100 clones per million clonotypes. To look for features that set related mother-child pairs apart from unrelated individuals, the researchers ran deep NGS to compare the TCR beta repertoires of mothers and children. Mothers averaged around 43 +/- 4 years of age and children averaged about 12 +/- 4 years. After adapters were ligated using NEBNext reagents, the libraries underwent 100+100 nt paired-end sequencing on an Illumina HiSeq 2000. To avoid cross-contamination, the mother libraries and the child libraries were prepared a month apart and sequenced in separate runs. For each donor, somewhere between roughly 500,000 and 2,100,000 distinct TCR beta clonotypes were identified. Naive TCR beta clonotypes were estimated from low-frequency clonotypes matched to each donor's FACS-determined naive share, without sorting.

Recombination connected TRBV20-1 to TRBJ2-5; 8 middle bases align to TRBD1. TRBJ2-1 matches the DNA end more closely, so the J call is doubtful. This sequence originates from a boy between 10 and 17 years old in good health. Input material: blood. The DNA is as follows: TGCAGTGCTAGGAACTTCCGGGACAGGATGGCTGAGCAGTTCTTC. Its amino acids are CSARNFRDRMAEQFF.